These T cell receptor beta chains were read from a single sample in a study of T cell responses to AZD1222 COVID-19 vaccine. Generated by immunoSEQ multiplex PCR, the TCRdb table keeps only in-frame clones and is missing some. The repertoire holds about 84,000 clones, with 85% to 90% as singletons. The sequences come from peripheral blood, collected on day 0 of AZD1222 vaccination. These receptors came from an adult in good health. CDR3s include the opening cysteine and the closing phenylalanine or tryptophan. A D gene is named only where the DNA matches it firmly. Part of the rows lack a size; the others show once, few, many or a class for expanded clones.

j_gene: TRBJ2-3; v_gene: TRBV3-1/TRBV3-2; abundance: -; d_gene: -; len: 15; CDR3nt: TGTGCCAGCAGCCGGGGGATAGCGGTGGGAGATACGCAGTATTTT; CDR3aa: CASSRGIAVGDTQYF
j_gene: TRBJ2-4; v_gene: TRBV5-1; abundance: -; d_gene: -; len: 15; CDR3nt: TGCGCCAGCAGCCCCCAGGGGGGGCCCAGAGACATTCAGTACTTC; CDR3aa: CASSPQGGPRDIQYF
j_gene: TRBJ2-1; v_gene: TRBV27; abundance: -; d_gene: -; len: 18; CDR3nt: TGTGCCAGCAGTTTTCTCGGGCTGGGGCGGGGAGGATACAATGAGCAGTTCTTC; CDR3aa: CASSFLGLGRGGYNEQFF
j_gene: TRBJ1-5; v_gene: TRBV5-5; abundance: -; d_gene: -; len: 16; CDR3nt: TGTGCCAGCAGCCCTGGACCAGGGACTACCCAATCGCCCCAGCATTTT; CDR3aa: CASSPGPGTTQSPQHF
j_gene: TRBJ1-1; v_gene: TRBV11-1; abundance: few; d_gene: -; len: 13; CDR3nt: TGTGCCAGCAGCTTTACAGGGAACACTGAAGCTTTCTTT; CDR3aa: CASSFTGNTEAFF
j_gene: TRBJ1-2; v_gene: TRBV7-2; abundance: -; d_gene: -; len: 12; CDR3nt: TGTGCCAGCAGCCGAGACAGCTATGGCTACACCTTC; CDR3aa: CASSRDSYGYTF
j_gene: TRBJ2-5; v_gene: TRBV19; abundance: once; d_gene: -; len: 14; CDR3nt: TGTGCCAGTAGTACGGGACCGCCTCGAGAGACCCAGTACTTC; CDR3aa: CASSTGPPRETQYF
j_gene: TRBJ2-5; v_gene: TRBV5-4; abundance: -; d_gene: -; len: 12; CDR3nt: TGTGCCAGCAGCTTGTATCCCGAGACCCAGTACTTC; CDR3aa: CASSLYPETQYF
j_gene: TRBJ2-7; v_gene: TRBV3-1/TRBV3-2; abundance: -; d_gene: -; len: 14; CDR3nt: TGTGCCAGCAGCCCTGGGACGGGCTATTACGAGCAGTACTTC; CDR3aa: CASSPGTGYYEQYF
j_gene: TRBJ1-2; v_gene: TRBV11-2; abundance: -; d_gene: -; len: 11; CDR3nt: TGTGCCAGCAGCTTAGAAGGTGGCTACACCTTC; CDR3aa: CASSLEGGYTF
j_gene: TRBJ2-3; v_gene: TRBV7-2; abundance: -; d_gene: TRBD2; len: 15; CDR3nt: TGTGCCAGCAGCTTAGCAGCGGGAGGCGCAGATACGCAGTATTTT; CDR3aa: CASSLAAGGADTQYF
j_gene: TRBJ1-5; v_gene: TRBV19; abundance: once; d_gene: TRBD1; len: 15; CDR3nt: TGTGCCAGTAGTACGACAGGGTCTAGCAATCAGCCCCAGCATTTT; CDR3aa: CASSTTGSSNQPQHF
j_gene: TRBJ2-7; v_gene: TRBV3-1/TRBV3-2; abundance: -; d_gene: TRBD2; len: 15; CDR3nt: TGTGCCAGCAGCCCCTGGAAGGGAGGGGAATACGAGCAGTACTTC; CDR3aa: CASSPWKGGEYEQYF
j_gene: TRBJ2-1; v_gene: TRBV6-4; abundance: -; d_gene: -; len: 15; CDR3nt: TGTGCCAGCAGTGACGAAGGCGGGCCCGGGTATGAGCAGTTCTTC; CDR3aa: CASSDEGGPGYEQFF
j_gene: TRBJ1-1; v_gene: TRBV9; abundance: -; d_gene: TRBD1; len: 18; CDR3nt: TGTGCCAGCAGCGTAGTTCGAGGTGGGACAGCGAAGGACACTGAAGCTTTCTTT; CDR3aa: CASSVVRGGTAKDTEAFF
j_gene: TRBJ2-1; v_gene: TRBV24-1; abundance: -; d_gene: TRBD2; len: 16; CDR3nt: TGTGCCACCAGTGATTCCACAGCGGGAGGGATCGATGAGCAGTTCTTC; CDR3aa: CATSDSTAGGIDEQFF
j_gene: TRBJ1-2; v_gene: TRBV7-2; abundance: -; d_gene: TRBD1; len: 16; CDR3nt: TGTGCCAGCAGCGGAGGACAGGTCTCCATTAACTATGGCTACACCTTC; CDR3aa: CASSGGQVSINYGYTF
j_gene: TRBJ2-7; v_gene: TRBV3-1/TRBV3-2; abundance: -; d_gene: -; len: 13; CDR3nt: TGTGCCAGCAGCCGTGACCCCATCTACGAGCAGTACTTC; CDR3aa: CASSRDPIYEQYF
j_gene: TRBJ2-3; v_gene: TRBV7-9; abundance: -; d_gene: -; len: 14; CDR3nt: TGTGCCACCTCGCCGGGACAACCCCCCAGTTCGCAGTATTTT; CDR3aa: CATSPGQPPSSQYF
j_gene: TRBJ2-7; v_gene: TRBV5-5; abundance: -; d_gene: TRBD1; len: 17; CDR3nt: TGTGCCAGCAGCTTGCGGACCGGGACAGGGCTCTCCTACGAGCAGTACTTC; CDR3aa: CASSLRTGTGLSYEQYF
j_gene: TRBJ1-1; v_gene: TRBV5-6; abundance: -; d_gene: -; len: 15; CDR3nt: TGTGCCAGCAGCTTGGAATTCGGGATCAACACTGAAGCTTTCTTT; CDR3aa: CASSLEFGINTEAFF
j_gene: TRBJ1-3; v_gene: TRBV7-6; abundance: -; d_gene: -; len: 15; CDR3nt: TGTGCCAGCAGCTTAGTCGTTGGGTTTGGAAACACCATATATTTT; CDR3aa: CASSLVVGFGNTIYF
j_gene: TRBJ2-3; v_gene: TRBV10-1; abundance: -; d_gene: -; len: 15; CDR3nt: TGCGCCTGCTGTGAGGGGACCCACGACACAGATACGCAGTATTTT; CDR3aa: CACCEGTHDTDTQYF
j_gene: TRBJ2-7; v_gene: TRBV5-8; abundance: -; d_gene: TRBD2; len: 14; CDR3nt: TGTGCCAGCAGCTTGGGTCAGGGAGGGAACGAGCAGTACTTC; CDR3aa: CASSLGQGGNEQYF
j_gene: TRBJ2-2; v_gene: TRBV6-1; abundance: -; d_gene: -; len: 17; CDR3nt: TGTGCCAGCAGTGAAGGGTCTAGCGTTTGGAGCGCCGGGGAGCTGTTTTTT; CDR3aa: CASSEGSSVWSAGELFF
j_gene: TRBJ2-1; v_gene: TRBV6-5; abundance: -; d_gene: -; len: 14; CDR3nt: TGTGCCATCAGGGGGGGAGTAAGCTACAATGAGCAGTTCTTC; CDR3aa: CAIRGGVSYNEQFF
j_gene: TRBJ2-1; v_gene: TRBV11-2; abundance: -; d_gene: -; len: 18; CDR3nt: TGTGCCAGCAGCTTGACCCGGGGGTGGGGCCATGGGGGCAATGAGCAGTTCTTC; CDR3aa: CASSLTRGWGHGGNEQFF
j_gene: TRBJ2-7; v_gene: TRBV5-1; abundance: -; d_gene: -; len: 14; CDR3nt: TGCGCCAGCAGCTTTGGGACGGGTACCTACGAGCAGTACTTC; CDR3aa: CASSFGTGTYEQYF
j_gene: TRBJ2-2; v_gene: TRBV7-9; abundance: -; d_gene: -; len: 16; CDR3nt: TGTGCCAGCAGCCTAACCCGGGGGCAAAGCTACGGGGAGCTGTTTTTT; CDR3aa: CASSLTRGQSYGELFF
j_gene: TRBJ1-1; v_gene: TRBV9; abundance: -; d_gene: TRBD1; len: 14; CDR3nt: TGTGCCAGCAGCGCAGGGGGGCAAGTCACTGAAGCTTTCTTT; CDR3aa: CASSAGGQVTEAFF
j_gene: TRBJ1-2; v_gene: TRBV7-9; abundance: -; d_gene: -; len: 13; CDR3nt: TGTGCCAGCAGCCAGTGGTTTCGGACTCCGGCCACCTTC; CDR3aa: CASSQWFRTPATF
j_gene: TRBJ2-1; v_gene: TRBV11-2; abundance: -; d_gene: TRBD2; len: 16; CDR3nt: TGTGCCAGCAGGGATACTCCCGGGGGGGTCCACAATGAGCAGTTCTTC; CDR3aa: CASRDTPGGVHNEQFF
j_gene: TRBJ1-5; v_gene: TRBV28; abundance: once; d_gene: TRBD1; len: 16; CDR3nt: TGTGCCAGCAGTTTATGGGGACAGGCGGGCAATCAGCCCCAGCATTTT; CDR3aa: CASSLWGQAGNQPQHF
j_gene: TRBJ1-3; v_gene: TRBV4-1; abundance: -; d_gene: -; len: 14; CDR3nt: TGCGCCAGCAGCCAAGAGGCCTCGTCCAGCACCATATATTTT; CDR3aa: CASSQEASSSTIYF
j_gene: TRBJ2-3; v_gene: TRBV7-2; abundance: -; d_gene: TRBD2; len: 15; CDR3nt: TGTGCCAGCAGCCCCCCGGGACTAGCAGCAGATACGCAGTATTTT; CDR3aa: CASSPPGLAADTQYF
j_gene: TRBJ2-4; v_gene: TRBV7-9; abundance: -; d_gene: -; len: 13; CDR3nt: TGTGCCAGCAGCTTAGAAGGGCAGGCCATTCAGTACTTC; CDR3aa: CASSLEGQAIQYF
j_gene: TRBJ2-1; v_gene: TRBV15; abundance: -; d_gene: -; len: 19; CDR3nt: TGTGCCACCAGCAGAGATCTCAAAGCCGGGACTCCTTTTACTTATGAGCAGTTCTTC; CDR3aa: CATSRDLKAGTPFTYEQFF
j_gene: TRBJ1-2; v_gene: TRBV7-2; abundance: once; d_gene: TRBD1; len: 15; CDR3nt: TGTGCCAGCAGCTTAGGACAGGGGGCGGACTATGGCTACACCTTC; CDR3aa: CASSLGQGADYGYTF
j_gene: TRBJ2-1; v_gene: TRBV6-2/TRBV6-3; abundance: -; d_gene: TRBD2; len: 16; CDR3nt: TGTGCCAGCAGTTACTTGGCTAGCGGGGAGGCCAATGAGCAGTTCTTC; CDR3aa: CASSYLASGEANEQFF
j_gene: TRBJ1-1; v_gene: TRBV11-2; abundance: -; d_gene: -; len: 13; CDR3nt: TGTGCCAGCAGCCCCGGACAGAACACTGAAGCTTTCTTT; CDR3aa: CASSPGQNTEAFF
j_gene: TRBJ2-6; v_gene: TRBV7-2; abundance: -; d_gene: -; len: 13; CDR3nt: TGTGCCAGCAGCTCGGGTGGGGCCAACGTCCTGACTTTC; CDR3aa: CASSSGGANVLTF
j_gene: TRBJ2-7; v_gene: TRBV18; abundance: -; d_gene: TRBD1; len: 15; CDR3nt: TGTGCCAGCTCACCGACTCGGGACAGCACCTACGAGCAGTACTTC; CDR3aa: CASSPTRDSTYEQYF